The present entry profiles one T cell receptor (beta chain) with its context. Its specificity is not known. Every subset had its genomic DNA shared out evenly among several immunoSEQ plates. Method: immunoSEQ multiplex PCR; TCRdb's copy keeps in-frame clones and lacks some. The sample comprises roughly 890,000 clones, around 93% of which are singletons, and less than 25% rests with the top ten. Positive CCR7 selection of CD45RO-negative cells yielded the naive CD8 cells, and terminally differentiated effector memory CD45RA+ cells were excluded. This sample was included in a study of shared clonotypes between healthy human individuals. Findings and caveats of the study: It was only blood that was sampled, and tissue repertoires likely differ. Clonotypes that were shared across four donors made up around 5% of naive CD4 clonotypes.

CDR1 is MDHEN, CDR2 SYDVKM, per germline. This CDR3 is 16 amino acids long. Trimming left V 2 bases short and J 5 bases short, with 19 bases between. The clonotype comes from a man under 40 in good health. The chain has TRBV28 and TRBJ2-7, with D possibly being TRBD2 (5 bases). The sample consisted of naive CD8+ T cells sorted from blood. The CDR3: CASSLVLRLADHEQYF. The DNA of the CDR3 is TGTGCCAGCAGTTTAGTTTTGCGGCTAGCCGACCACGAGCAGTACTTC. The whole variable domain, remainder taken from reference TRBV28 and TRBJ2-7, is DVKVTQSSRYLVKRTGEKVFLECVQDMDHENMFWYRQDPGLGLRLIYFSYDVKMKEKGDIPEGYSVSREKKERFSLILESASTNQTSMYLCASSLVLRLADHEQYFGPGTRLTVT.